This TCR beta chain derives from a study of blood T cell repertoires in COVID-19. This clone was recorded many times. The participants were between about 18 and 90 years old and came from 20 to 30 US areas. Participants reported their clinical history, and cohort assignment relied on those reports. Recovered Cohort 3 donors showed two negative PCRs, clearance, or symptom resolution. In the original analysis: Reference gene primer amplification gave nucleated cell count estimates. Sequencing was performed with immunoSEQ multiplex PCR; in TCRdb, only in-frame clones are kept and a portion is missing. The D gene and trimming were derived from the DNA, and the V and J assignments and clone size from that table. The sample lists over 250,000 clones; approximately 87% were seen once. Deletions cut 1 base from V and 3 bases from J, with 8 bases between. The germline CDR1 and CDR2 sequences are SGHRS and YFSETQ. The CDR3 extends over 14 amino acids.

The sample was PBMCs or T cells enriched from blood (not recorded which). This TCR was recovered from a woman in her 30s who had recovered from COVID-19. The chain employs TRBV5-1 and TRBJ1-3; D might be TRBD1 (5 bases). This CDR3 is CASSLFQGGNTIYF. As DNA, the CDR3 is TGCGCCAGCAGCTTGTTCCAGGGTGGAAACACCATATATTTT.